This T cell receptor beta chain was captured by sequencing in a study of T-cell reconstitution after alpha-beta-depleted transplantation in children. Study-wide findings and caveats: Reportedly, roughly two months post-transplant, alpha-beta T cells arose from several hundred expanded graft clones. There were some patients whose high TCRbeta diversity at day 60 came from surviving recipient T cells and thymic progenitors. Newly produced T cells mostly provided counts and TCRbeta diversity after one year, as hyperexpanded clones declined.

The library targeted TCRbeta and was prepared with unique molecular identifiers. TCRdb reprocessed the PCR reads via MiXCR and lists one record per CDR3 protein. The repertoire holds more than 85,000 distinct CDR3 sequences, with roughly 7.2% as singletons. Concerning this clonotype itself: Its antigen is unidentified.

This TCR was recovered from a boy between 2 and 10 years old with acute lymphoblastic leukemia, due to receive a stem cell transplant. Material: PBMCs, obtained before TCRalphabeta/CD19-depleted stem cell transplant.

The CDR3 region is CASSTQTLGSYEQYF. CDR3 DNA: TGTGCCAGCAGCACGCAGACTCTAGGGTCCTACGAGCAGTACTTC. The rearrangement links TRBV7-2 to TRBJ2-7; D is ambiguous. This CDR3 is built from 15 residues. V was cut by 5 bases and J by 1 base, with 15 bases left in between. CDR1 is SGHTA, CDR2 FQGNSA, per germline.